Listed below are T cell receptor beta chains from one sample, sequenced in a study of shared clonotypes between healthy human individuals. Using immunoSEQ multiplex PCR, the repertoire was profiled, and TCRdb retains in-frame clones only, with some absent. The data hold approximately 2,000,000 clones, with around 92% observed a single time. The specimen was naive CD4+ T cells from PBMCs. The receptors come from a man between 18 and 29 years old in good health. Some clones in this sample may be carry-over from other donors' samples. The conserved cysteine and the conserved F or W are not part of the CDR3 here. The D gene is left open where the match is weak.

D gene,V gene,CDR3 protein
.,TRBV14,ASSPRRAGYNEQF
.,TRBV28,ASRWGETQY
TRBD1,TRBV5-6,ASSLFGQGSFGYT
.,TRBV9,ASSGGLTIMNTEAF
.,TRBV5-1,ASSYGGGPVNTEAF
.,TRBV18,ASHSEGRPGELF
.,TRBV18,ASSTREHLLLWEQF
.,TRBV19,ASTKKEGGTQPQH
TRBD1,TRBV2,ASRETPGQDYEQY
TRBD1,TRBV7-8,ASSLSRTGAGNTIY
.,TRBV5-1,ASSMTVPYNEQF
TRBD1,TRBV2,AIGQGINYGYT
.,TRBV7-2,ASTPGSGLYEQY
TRBD1,TRBV7-9,ASSSRGTGEETQY
.,TRBV5-6,ASSRIGAVASGNTIY
TRBD2,TRBV15,ATSTRHGGLERNHNEQF
.,TRBV5-1,ASSLESRYTDTQY
.,TRBV4-1,ASSLLRSETQY
TRBD1,TRBV19,ASSDRGPYEQY
TRBD2,TRBV11-3,ASSLGIPGGQETQY
.,TRBV7-2,ASSLGGTGTGELF
.,TRBV7-2,ASSLEGGTGELF
.,TRBV28,ASSLSLSYGYT
.,TRBV18,ASSPLESVEQF
.,TRBV7-2,ASSSRGNSNQPQH
.,TRBV6-1,ASSEATGQPQH
.,TRBV18,ASSPGLMTYEQY
.,TRBV28,ATGDKQVTY
TRBD1,TRBV28,ASRQGLGQGAIY
.,TRBV6-6,ASSYRDYNEQF
TRBD2,TRBV4-1,ASSQDWASGRRTDTQY
TRBD1,TRBV29-1,SVGGQGSFGEQY
TRBD1,TRBV19,ASSRGTGLGLNTEAF
.,TRBV18,ASSPLESNYGYT
.,TRBV18,ASSPNIAANTGELF
.,TRBV9,ASSVAEGRVDTQY
.,TRBV6-1,ASTRAGGYEQY
.,TRBV30,AWTGPSYNSPLH
TRBD1,TRBV5-6,ASSLPWDSPYEQY
.,TRBV28,ASRASDYGYT